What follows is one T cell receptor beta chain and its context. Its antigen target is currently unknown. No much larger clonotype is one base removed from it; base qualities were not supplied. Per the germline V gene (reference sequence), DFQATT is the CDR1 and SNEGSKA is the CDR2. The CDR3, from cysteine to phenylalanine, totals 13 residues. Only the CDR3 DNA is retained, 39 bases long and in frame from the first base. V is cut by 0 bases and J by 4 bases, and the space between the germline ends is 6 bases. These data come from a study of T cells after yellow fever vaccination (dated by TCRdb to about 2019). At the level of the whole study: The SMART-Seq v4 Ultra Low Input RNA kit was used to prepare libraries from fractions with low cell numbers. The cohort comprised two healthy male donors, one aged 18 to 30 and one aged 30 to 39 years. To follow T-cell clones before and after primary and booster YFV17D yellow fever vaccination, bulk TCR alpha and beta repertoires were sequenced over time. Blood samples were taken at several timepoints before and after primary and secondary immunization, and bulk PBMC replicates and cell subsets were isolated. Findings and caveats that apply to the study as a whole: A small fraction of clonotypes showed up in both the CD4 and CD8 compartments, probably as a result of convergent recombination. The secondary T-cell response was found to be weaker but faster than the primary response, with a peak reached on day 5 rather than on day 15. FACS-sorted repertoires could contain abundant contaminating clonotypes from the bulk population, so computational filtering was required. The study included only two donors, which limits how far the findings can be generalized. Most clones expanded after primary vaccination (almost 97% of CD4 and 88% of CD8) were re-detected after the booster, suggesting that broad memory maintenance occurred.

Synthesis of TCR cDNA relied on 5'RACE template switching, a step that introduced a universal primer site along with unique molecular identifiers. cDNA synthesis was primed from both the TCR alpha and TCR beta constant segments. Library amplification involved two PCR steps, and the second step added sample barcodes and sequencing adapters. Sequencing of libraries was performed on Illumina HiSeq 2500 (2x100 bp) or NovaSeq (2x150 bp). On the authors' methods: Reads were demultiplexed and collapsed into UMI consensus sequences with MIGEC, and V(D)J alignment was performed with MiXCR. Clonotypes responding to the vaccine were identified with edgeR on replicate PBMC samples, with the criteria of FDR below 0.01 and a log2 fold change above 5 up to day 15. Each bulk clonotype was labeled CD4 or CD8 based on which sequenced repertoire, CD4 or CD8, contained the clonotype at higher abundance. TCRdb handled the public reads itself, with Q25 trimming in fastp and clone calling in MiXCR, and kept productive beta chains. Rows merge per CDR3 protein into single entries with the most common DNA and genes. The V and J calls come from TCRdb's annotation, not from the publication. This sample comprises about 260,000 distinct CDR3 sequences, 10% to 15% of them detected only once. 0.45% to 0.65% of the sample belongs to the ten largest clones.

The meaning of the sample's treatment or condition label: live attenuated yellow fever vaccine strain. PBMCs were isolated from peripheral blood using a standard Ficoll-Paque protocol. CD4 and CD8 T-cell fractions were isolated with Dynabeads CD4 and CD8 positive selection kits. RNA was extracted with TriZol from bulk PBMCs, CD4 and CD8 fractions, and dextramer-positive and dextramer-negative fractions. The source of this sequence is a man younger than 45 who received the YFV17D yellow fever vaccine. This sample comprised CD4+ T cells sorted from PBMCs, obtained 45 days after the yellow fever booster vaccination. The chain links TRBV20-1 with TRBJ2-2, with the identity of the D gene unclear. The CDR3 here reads CSARDMGTGELFF. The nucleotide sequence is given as TGCAGTGCTAGAGATATGGGCACCGGGGAGCTGTTTTTT.